The 5 T cell receptor beta chains in this list originate from one sample, sequenced in a study of T cells in Graves' hyperthyroidism and ophthalmopathy. What was amplified from RNA transcripts were TCR beta CDR3 regions. A first-round RT-PCR of the TCR CDR3 used the HTBI primer set. TCRdb used MiXCR to reprocess the multiplex PCR reads, holding one entry per CDR3 protein. This repertoire shows 250,000 to 300,000 distinct CDR3 sequences, around 15% found once; its top ten account for 30%. Sequencing was performed on blood. The receptors stem from a woman aged 45-60 years with Graves' hyperthyroidism that later progressed to Graves' ophthalmopathy.

This clonotype was seen at least ten times. This chain uses TRBV3-1 with TRBJ2-7; TRBD2 aligns across 8 bases. This CDR3 is built from 14 residues. Trimming took 0 bases from V and 7 from J; bases not matched to a gene: 5. The germline gives CDR1 LGHDT, CDR2 YNNKEL (reference sequence). DNA of the CDR3: TGTGCCAGCAGCCAAGATGGGATAGCGGGGGAGCAGTACTTC. Protein sequence: CASSQDGIAGEQYF.

The gene calls are TRBV28 and TRBJ1-1; D not certain. V was shortened by 5 bases and J by 4 bases, with 14 bases between the two germline ends. The CDR3 contains 14 residues. The germline gives CDR1 MDHEN, CDR2 SYDVKM. CDR3 sequence: CASSPRLTVTEAFF. DNA of the CDR3: TGTGCCAGCAGTCCCCGACTAACTGTCACTGAAGCTTTCTTT.

This clonotype was observed many times. The gene calls are TRBV28 and TRBJ1-5, with D unresolved. Germline lookup yields CDR1 MDHEN and CDR2 SYDVKM. CDR3 size: 12 residues. Trimming took 6 bases from V and 4 from J, leaving 7 bases between them. CDR3 protein: CASRGSNQPQHF. The CDR3 DNA is TGTGCCAGCAGGGGATCAAATCAGCCCCAGCATTTT.

This clonotype occurred a few times. V is TRBV29-1 and J is TRBJ2-3; 8 positions agree with TRBD2. From germline, CDR1 is SQVTM and CDR2 ANQGSEA. The trim removed 8 bases at V and 6 bases at J, leaving 13 bases unmatched. The CDR3 is made up of 14 amino acids. In DNA, the CDR3 is TGCAGCACCTCAGCGGGAGCAGGGTATGATACGCAGTATTTT. Protein: CSTSAGAGYDTQYF.

The rearrangement joins TRBV20-1 to TRBJ2-7; D uncertain. This CDR3 is built from 14 residues. Trimming stripped 6 bases from V and 0 bases from J, with 15 bases between. CDR1 is DFQATT and CDR2 is SNEGSKA in the germline V gene (reference sequence). The DNA for the CDR3 is TGCAGTGCCCTTAGGCTGGGAAACTCCTACGAGCAGTACTTC. Amino acid sequence: CSALRLGNSYEQYF.